The following is a T cell receptor (beta chain) sequence with its context. The antigen is not known. The data were produced by immunoSEQ multiplex PCR, yet TCRdb's version contains in-frame clones alone and is incomplete. The sample carries 120,000 to 150,000 clones, approximately 78% recorded once. V lost 4 bases and J 7 bases, leaving 17 bases between the germline ends. CDR1 and CDR2 from the germline V gene are SGHRS and YFSETQ. This CDR3 spans 15 amino acids. This record belongs to a study of T cell responses to AZD1222 COVID-19 vaccine. Study results and caveats: AZD1222 recipients seropositive at baseline numbered only 5 to 7. White British people made up most donors, females outnumbered males, and clonal diversity was possibly underestimated. Reportedly, close to half of spike-specific TCRs are directed against unmutated variant regions. There were vaccine-associated CD4 TCRs across spike, dominant at 160-218 and 743-854.

The specimen was peripheral blood, collected on day 0 of MenACWY control vaccination. This chain uses TRBV5-1 with TRBJ2-2, with D tentatively TRBD2 (6 bases). This clonotype was sampled from an adult in good health. CDR3 sequence (DNA): TGCGCCAGCAGCGAGTTGTTCGGCGGGGACGGGGAGCTGTTTTTT. This sequence encodes CASSELFGGDGELFF.